This TCR beta chain was retrieved from a study of siplizumab effects on memory and regulatory T cells (dated by TCRdb to about 2019). As for the study more broadly: The effect of the anti-CD2 antibody siplizumab on alloreactive T-cell subsets was examined in allogeneic mixed lymphocyte reactions constructed from human PBMCs. Overall study results and their limits: Because sequences at frequencies below about 10^-5 were poorly captured, only a minor fraction of alloreactive clones could be mapped back to unstimulated subsets. About 80-96% of proliferating CD4+ or CD8+ clones could not be given a naive or memory phenotype. Of the alloreactive CD4+ clones that could be mapped, the Treg-derived share averaged roughly 69% with siplizumab compared with about 27% in control reactions. Whether proliferating Tregs from siplizumab cultures actually had suppressive function was not functionally confirmed. Unstimulated naive T cells appeared more diverse than memory T cells, and naive cells seemed to contribute substantially to the alloresponse. Siplizumab significantly lowered the cumulative frequency of alloreactive sequences that could be traced to unstimulated CD4+ memory T cells.

Sorted unstimulated T cells and proliferating T cells recovered from mixed lymphocyte reactions were subjected to TCRbeta CDR3 sequencing. Fresh whole blood from ten HLA-typed healthy donors was used as the source from which PBMCs were isolated. To map where alloreactive clones came from, unstimulated CD4+ non-regulatory T cells were FACS-sorted. Concerning this clone itself: The specificity of this receptor is unknown. No base quality values were provided; no much bigger clone lies one nucleotide off.

The protocol used for the library was the immunoSEQ multiplex PCR assay. About 9.9 x 10^4 TCR templates per sample were assayed by the deep sequencing platform. Genomic DNA extracted from sorted T cells was used for TCRbeta CDR3 sequencing. Regarding the original processing steps: The R programming language was used for clonal analysis of the TCRbeta CDR3 data. Alloreactive CD4+ and CD8+ clones were identified by comparing unstimulated samples to CFSE-low samples taken after the reaction. By matching sequences to the repertoires of sorted unstimulated Treg and non-Treg cells, each alloreactive CD4+ clone was assigned a regulatory or non-regulatory origin. TCRdb's version of the immuneACCESS table is confined to in-frame rearrangements and falls short of the full clone set. An unresolved V gene accounts for under half of the shortfall where checked; the remainder is of unknown origin. That table is the source of V, J and clone size, and D and trimming were worked out from the DNA. The sample table shows around 95,000 clones, and about 94% are seen once. About 1.2% of the sample is taken by the ten largest.

Sequences were obtained from non-Treg CD4+ T cells sorted from blood. This sample's cell subset or site label indicates: FACS-sorted unstimulated CD4+ non-regulatory T cells. The clonotype comes from a human donor in good health.

The DNA is TGCGCCAGCAGTAAGGGGACAGGGATGGCAGATACGCAGTATTTT. Its protein product is CASSKGTGMADTQYF. Recombination connected TRBV10-1 to TRBJ2-3; TRBD1 lines up with 9 middle nucleotides. Relative to germline, V is missing 5 bases and J is missing 4 bases, with 7 bases of the junction outside any gene match. Reading from cysteine to phenylalanine, the CDR3 counts 15 amino acids. Left in the record is the CDR3 DNA by itself, 45 bases read in frame from the first base. Looking up the germline V gene (reference sequence) yields CDR1 WNHNN and CDR2 SYGVQD.